Listed below are T cell receptor beta chains from one sample, sequenced in a study of cytomegalovirus exposure and HLA in healthy donors. Sequencing used immunoSEQ multiplex PCR; TCRdb keeps in-frame clones, though not all of them. Of approximately 160,000 clones in the sample, more than 60% were seen once. The sample consisted of PBMCs. These receptors came from a woman in her 30s in good health and CMV-seropositive. The CDR3 runs from the conserved cysteine through the conserved F or W. D genes are given only for firm matches. Expanded clones get a size class; other rows say once, few or many, or leave the size out.

>TRBV30|TRBD2|TRBJ2-7|15|once
TGTGCCTGGACCCGCAGAGGGCGGGAGGGCTACGAGCAGTACTTC
CAWTRRGREGYEQYF
>TRBV5-8|TRBD2|TRBJ2-7|15|NA
TGTGCCAGCAGCCGTGGGACTAGCGGCTCCTACGAGCAGTACTTC
CASSRGTSGSYEQYF
>TRBV28|TRBD1|TRBJ2-7|14|few
TGTGCCAGCAGTCCCGGACAGGCCTCCTACGAGCAGTACTTC
CASSPGQASYEQYF
>TRBV5-1|NA|TRBJ2-5|14|NA
TGCGCCAGCAGCTTGGGCGGACGGACTGAGACCCAGTACTTC
CASSLGGRTETQYF
>TRBV7-8|NA|TRBJ2-2|15|few
TGTGCCAGCAGCTTACACAGGGCGAACACCGGGGAGCTGTTTTTT
CASSLHRANTGELFF
>TRBV5-1|TRBD1|TRBJ1-4|15|NA
TGCGCCAGCAGCGTAGGACAGGGGCAGAAAGAAAAACTGTTTTTT
CASSVGQGQKEKLFF
>TRBV5-1|TRBD2|TRBJ2-5|13|few
TGCGCCAGCACCTCGGGGGGATTGGAGACCCAGTACTTC
CASTSGGLETQYF
>TRBV5-4|NA|TRBJ2-7|14|NA
TGTGCCAGCAGCTGGGTCCCTACAGATTACGAGCAGTACTTC
CASSWVPTDYEQYF
>TRBV6-5|TRBD2|TRBJ2-2|16|once
TGTGCCAGCAGTTACCACGGGAGGGAGAACACCGGGGAGCTGTTTTTT
CASSYHGRENTGELFF
>TRBV2|TRBD2|TRBJ2-7|15|NA
TGTGCCAGCAGTAGAAGGAGGGAGGGAACCTACGAGCAGTACTTC
CASSRRREGTYEQYF
>TRBV7-3|TRBD1|TRBJ2-7|14|few
TGTGCCAGCAGCTTTACCGGGACAGGTTACGAGCAGTACTTC
CASSFTGTGYEQYF
>TRBV14|NA|TRBJ1-5|13|NA
TGTGCCAGCAGCCAAGATATCAATCAGCCCCAGCATTTT
CASSQDINQPQHF
>TRBV7-2|TRBD2|TRBJ2-3|16|once
TGTGCCAGCAGCGTTCTGGGACTAGCTAGTACAGATACGCAGTATTTT
CASSVLGLASTDTQYF
>TRBV5-6|NA|TRBJ1-5|16|NA
TGTGCCAGCAGGGACAGTCGACAGTCCCAGTCCCAGCCCCAGCATTTT
CASRDSRQSQSQPQHF
>TRBV21-1|NA|TRBJ2-1|17|few
TGTGCCAGCAGCAAAGCGCTTAGGCTAGCGGCCCACAATGAGCAGTTCTTC
CASSKALRLAAHNEQFF
>TRBV11-3|NA|TRBJ1-1|15|few
TGTGCCAGCAGAGGAATAGGACTCCTTAACACTGAAGCTTTCTTT
CASRGIGLLNTEAFF
>TRBV11-1|TRBD2|TRBJ2-3|14|NA
TGTGCCAGTGGGACTACCCCGTTCGCAGATACGCAGTATTTT
CASGTTPFADTQYF
>TRBV5-4|NA|TRBJ2-5|15|NA
TGTGCCAGCAGCTTGGAGCAGGGTTTAAGGGAGACCCAGTACTTC
CASSLEQGLRETQYF
>TRBV19|NA|TRBJ1-2|12|once
TGTGCCAGTAGGGGGAGTTACGGTGGCTACACCTTC
CASRGSYGGYTF
>TRBV28|NA|TRBJ1-2|13|NA
TGTGCCAGCGGAATAACAGCCTACTATGGCTACACCTTC
CASGITAYYGYTF